The 18 T cell receptor beta chains presented below share a single source sample, sequenced in a study of blood T cell repertoires in COVID-19 (TCRdb year 2020). The protocol used for the library was the immunoSEQ multiplex PCR assay. TCRdb carries this immuneACCESS record with in-frame sequences only. Its versions omit some clonotypes, under half of them owing to an unresolved V gene in the studies checked, with the rest unexplained. A total of 350,000 to 450,000 clones appear in this sample, around 85% of them only once. Clones ranked in the top ten supply approximately 3.6% of the sample. Sequencing used peripheral blood. These receptors originate from a woman aged 18-29 years with acute or convalescent COVID-19.

The V call is TRBV6-5, the J call TRBJ1-2; no clear D gene. The germline gives CDR1 MNHEY, CDR2 SVGAGI. This CDR3 spans 14 amino acids. Trimming stripped 2 bases from V and 6 bases from J, with 13 bases between. The DNA of the CDR3 is TGTGCCAGCAGTTACGGCAGACTGGCGGATGGCTACACCTTC. Its translation: CASSYGRLADGYTF.

This clone was detected a few times. J is TRBJ1-1 and V is TRBV11-1, with unresolved D. This CDR3 has 15 amino acids. Trimming stripped 1 base from V and 3 bases from J, with 12 bases between. Germline CDR1 SGHAT, CDR2 FQDESV (reference sequence). In nucleotides, the CDR3 is TGTGCCAGCAGCTTAGGAGCCGGAGGAGACACTGAAGCTTTCTTT. Protein sequence: CASSLGAGGDTEAFF.

About this clone: This same CDR3 is encoded by further DNA sequences in the sample. The V and J genes are TRBV28 and TRBJ2-5; TRBD2 matches at 9 bases. This CDR3 comprises 14 residues. After removal of 2 bases from V and 4 bases from J, the junction contained 2 bases not matched to a gene. In germline, CDR1 is MDHEN, CDR2 SYDVKM. DNA of the CDR3: TGTGCCAGCAGTTTAGCGGGAGGGCTAGAGACCCAGTACTTC. Translating it yields CASSLAGGLETQYF.

The V gene is TRBV19, the J gene TRBJ1-1; D ambiguous. CDR1 and CDR2 from the germline V gene are LNHDA and SQIVND (reference sequence). Deletions cut 3 bases from V and 7 bases from J, with 12 bases between. The CDR3 is 13 amino acids. The CDR3 is CASSITLVREAFF. CDR3 DNA: TGTGCCAGTAGTATTACCCTAGTACGTGAAGCTTTCTTT.

V and J are TRBV29-1 and TRBJ1-3; the D is unclear. Trimming took 7 bases from V and 0 from J, leaving 13 bases between them. This CDR3 is built from 14 residues. Germline V gives CDR1 SQVTM, CDR2 ANQGSEA. CDR3 in DNA: TGCAGCGCAGCTTCAGGTATCTCTGGAAACACCATATATTTT. This sequence encodes CSAASGISGNTIYF.

This clone has only a few counts. The chain uses TRBV6-5 and TRBJ1-1, with D perhaps TRBD1 (6 bases). Germline values: CDR1 MNHEY, CDR2 SVGAGI. The CDR3 totals 13 residues. Trimming took off 4 bases at V and 1 base at J, with 7 bases between the two ends. CDR3 sequence (DNA): TGTGCCAGCAGTTTGACAGGGAACACTGAAGCTTTCTTT. It yields the protein CASSLTGNTEAFF.

Only one count was recorded for this clone. The rearrangement uses TRBV6-5 and TRBJ1-6, with TRBD1 matching over 10 bases. V shed 3 bases, J shed 7 bases, and the junction held 3 bases outside the gene matches. CDR3 length: 15 amino acids. Germline V gene lookup returns CDR1 MNHEY and CDR2 SVGAGI. For the CDR3, the DNA is TGTGCCAGCAGTTATGGGACAGGGGTCAATTCACCCCTCCACTTT. Its translation is CASSYGTGVNSPLHF.

V and J are TRBV27 and TRBJ2-2; 7 bases are a match to TRBD1. Germline V gives CDR1 MNHEY, CDR2 SMNVEV (reference sequence). The CDR3 is 15 amino acids. V was clipped by 5 bases and J by 1 base; unmatched bases: 4. For the CDR3, the DNA is TGTGCCAGCAGTACCGGACAGGTGAACACCGGGGAGCTGTTTTTT. Residues: CASSTGQVNTGELFF.

V usage is TRBV4-1 and J usage is TRBJ1-4; D unresolved. Trimming removed 4 bases at V and 11 bases at J, with 14 bases between. Germline loops: CDR1 MGHRA, CDR2 YSYEKL. The CDR3 is 13 residues long. CDR3 loop: CASSPGSIGKLFF. CDR3 nucleotides: TGCGCCAGCAGCCCAGGATCTATTGGGAAACTGTTTTTT.

In this sample, this clone turned up once. This chain connects TRBV7-8 to TRBJ2-5; 7 bases are a match to TRBD1. V lost 1 base to trimming and J lost 4 bases; unmatched junction nucleotides: 9. Germline CDR1 is SGHVS and CDR2 is FQNEAQ. The CDR3 contains 16 residues. CDR3 amino acids: CASSLGLRQGGETQYF. For the CDR3, the DNA is TGTGCCAGCAGCTTAGGGCTAAGACAGGGCGGAGAGACCCAGTACTTC.

This clone came up a few times. Other DNA sequences in the same sample also yield this CDR3. The chain has TRBV27 and TRBJ1-4; 9 bases line up with TRBD1. The germline CDR1 and CDR2 sequences are MNHEY and SMNVEV (reference sequence). CDR3 length equals 16 residues. J was trimmed by 2 bases and V by 0 bases; bases with no gene match: 1. As DNA, the CDR3 is TGTGCCAGCAGTTTATCGGGACAGGGCACTAATGAAAAACTGTTTTTT. Translating gives CASSLSGQGTNEKLFF.

Here the CDR3 reads CASSPFGETGGNNGYTF. CDR3 sequence (DNA): TGTGCCAGCAGCCCTTTTGGGGAGACAGGGGGAAACAATGGCTACACCTTC. This sequence joins TRBV3-1 (or the pseudogene TRBV3-2) and TRBJ1-2; TRBD1 agrees at 9 bases. The trim removed 4 bases at V and 6 bases at J, leaving 15 bases unmatched. CDR3 size: 17 residues. The germline V gene has CDR1 LGHDT and CDR2 YNNKEL (reference sequence).

J is TRBJ1-4 and V is TRBV5-1, with 9 bases that match TRBD1. CDR3 length equals 15 residues. V lost 0 bases to trimming and J lost 8 bases; unmatched junction nucleotides: 5. CDR1 and CDR2 from the germline V gene are SGHRS and YFSETQ. CDR3 nucleotides: TGCGCCAGCAGCTTGGAGGGACAGGGATACGAAAAACTGTTTTTT. This codes for CASSLEGQGYEKLFF. Full variable domain (outside the CDR3, taken from reference TRBV5-1 and TRBJ1-4): KAGVTQTPRYLIKTRGQQVTLSCSPISGHRSVSWYQQTPGQGLQFLFEYFSETQRNKGNFPGRFSGRQFSNSRSEMNVSTLELGDSALYLCASSLEGQGYEKLFFGSGTQLSVL.

The gene calls are TRBV4-1 and TRBJ1-2; weak D call: TRBD1 (6 bases). The CDR3 sequence is 16 residues long. CDR1 MGHRA and CDR2 YSYEKL come from the germline V gene. Trimming removed 1 base at V and 4 bases at J, with 16 bases between. In nucleotides, the CDR3 is TGCGCCAGCAGCCAAGGGGCTGGAGGGGGGGTCTATGGCTACACCTTC. It codes for CASSQGAGGGVYGYTF.

This clone has more than one count but fewer than ten. This chain connects TRBV19 to TRBJ1-5, with a weak D call TRBD1 (5 bases). The CDR3 consists of 16 residues. Germline V gene sequence: CDR1 LNHDA, CDR2 SQIVND (reference sequence). The V end was cut by 6 bases, the J end by 2 bases, with 17 bases between. The CDR3 loop is CASSNPGGLGNQPQHF. The CDR3 bases are TGTGCCAGTAGCAATCCCGGGGGGTTAGGCAATCAGCCCCAGCATTTT.

The V and J genes are TRBV23-1 and TRBJ2-2; TRBD2 might be the D (5 bases). TRBV23-1 qualifies as an ORF whose function is uncertain. V was trimmed by 6 bases and J by 3 bases, leaving 23 bases between them. This CDR3 has 18 amino acids. This CDR3 is CASSHLRTRVRDTGELFF. CDR3 DNA sequence: TGCGCCAGCAGCCACCTTAGAACTAGAGTGAGGGACACCGGGGAGCTGTTTTTT.

This chain links TRBV3-1 (or the pseudogene TRBV3-2) with TRBJ1-6; D is possibly TRBD1 (6 bases). The CDR3 is made up of 16 amino acids. Germline V gives CDR1 LGHDT, CDR2 YNNKEL (reference sequence). V lost 0 bases and J lost 6, with 12 bases in between. CDR3 in amino acids: CASSQEEGDTNSPLHF. The CDR3 coding sequence is TGTGCCAGCAGCCAAGAAGAAGGGGACACTAATTCACCCCTCCACTTT.

The chain uses TRBV28 and TRBJ2-3; TRBD1 might be the D (5 bases). The CDR3 spans 13 residues. The germline V gene encodes CDR1 MDHEN and CDR2 SYDVKM. The germline V and J ends were trimmed by 10 bases and 1 base, with 12 bases remaining between them. CDR3 sequence reads: CATEQVGTDTQYF. As DNA, the CDR3 is TGTGCCACCGAACAGGTTGGCACAGATACGCAGTATTTT.